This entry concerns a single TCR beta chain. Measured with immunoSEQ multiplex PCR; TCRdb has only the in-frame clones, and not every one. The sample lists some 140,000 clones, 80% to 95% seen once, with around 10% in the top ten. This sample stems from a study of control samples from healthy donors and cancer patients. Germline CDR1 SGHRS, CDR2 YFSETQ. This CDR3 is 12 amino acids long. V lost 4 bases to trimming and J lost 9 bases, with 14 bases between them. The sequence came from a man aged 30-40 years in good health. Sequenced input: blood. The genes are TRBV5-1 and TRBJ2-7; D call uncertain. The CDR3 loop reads CASSREGFVQYF. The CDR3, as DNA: TGCGCCAGCAGCAGGGAAGGTTTTGTGCAGTACTTC.